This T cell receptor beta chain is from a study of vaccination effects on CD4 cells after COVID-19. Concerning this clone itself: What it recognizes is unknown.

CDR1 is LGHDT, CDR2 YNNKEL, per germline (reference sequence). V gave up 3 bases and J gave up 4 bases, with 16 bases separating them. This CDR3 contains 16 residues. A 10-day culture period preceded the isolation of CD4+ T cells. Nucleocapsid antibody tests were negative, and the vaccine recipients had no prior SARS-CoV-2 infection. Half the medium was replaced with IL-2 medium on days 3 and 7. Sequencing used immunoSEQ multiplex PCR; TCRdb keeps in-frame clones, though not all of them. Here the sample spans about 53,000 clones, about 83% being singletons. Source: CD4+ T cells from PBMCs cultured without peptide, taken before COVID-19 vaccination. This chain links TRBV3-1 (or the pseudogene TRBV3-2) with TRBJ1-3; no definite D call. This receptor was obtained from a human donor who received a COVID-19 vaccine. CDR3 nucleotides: TGTGCCAGCAGCCAGAGGGCCGTTCTGAGAGGAAACACCATATATTTT. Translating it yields CASSQRAVLRGNTIYF.